This is a list of T cell receptor beta chains from one sample in a study of regulatory T cells in long-lasting Graves disease. From the multiplex PCR reads, TCRdb called clonotypes with MiXCR, one entry per CDR3 protein. The sample lists about 430,000 distinct CDR3 sequences, 15% seen once, with under 9% in the top ten. This same sample was also taken into another study, of T cells in Graves' hyperthyroidism and ophthalmopathy.

The specimen was peripheral blood mononuclear cells (PBMCs), collected at new diagnosis, from a patient treated with antithyroid drugs. These receptors were obtained from a woman in her forties with Graves disease. Both conserved end residues are part of each CDR3. The D gene is left open where the match is weak. Rows give clone size only sometimes, using once, few, many, or a class for an expanded clone.

TRBV7-9,TRBJ2-1,TRBD2,.,TGTGCCAGCACCCGAGAGAGTCTAGCGGGGACGGCTAATGAGCAGTTCTTC,CASTRESLAGTANEQFF
TRBV11-2,TRBJ2-1,TRBD2,many,TGTGCCAGCACACGAGCGGGGCCTGGCAATGAGCAGTTCTTC,CASTRAGPGNEQFF
TRBV19,TRBJ2-1,TRBD1,many,TGTGCCAGTAGTATAGAACAGGGGGCCTACAATGAGCAGTTCTTC,CASSIEQGAYNEQFF
TRBV2,TRBJ1-1,.,many,TGTGCCAGCACTACTGTGGGCGGACAATTT,CASTTVGGQF
TRBV12-3/TRBV12-4,TRBJ1-1,TRBD1,many,TGTGCCAGCACTCAGACAGGGGTGAACACTGAAGCTTTCTTT,CASTQTGVNTEAFF
TRBV7-6,TRBJ2-3,TRBD2,many,TGTGCCAGCAGCCCCCGCGGGGGTAGCGGGACAGATACGCAGTATTTT,CASSPRGGSGTDTQYF
TRBV5-6,TRBJ2-2,.,.,TGTGCCAGCAGCCCCTTCAGGACCACCGGGGAGCTGTTTTTT,CASSPFRTTGELFF
TRBV28,TRBJ2-2,TRBD2,many,TGTGCCAGCATCCCCTCTAGCGGGAGGGCCCTCAACACCGGGGAGCTGTTTTTT,CASIPSSGRALNTGELFF
TRBV7-3,TRBJ2-3,TRBD2,.,TGTGCCAGCAGCGGGAGGGCAATAGATACGCAGTATTTT,CASSGRAIDTQYF
TRBV6-1,TRBJ1-6,TRBD1,few,TGTGCCAGCAGGCTACCTGGACAGGGTTTGTCACCCCTCCACTTT,CASRLPGQGLSPLHF
TRBV19,TRBJ1-2,TRBD1,many,TGTGCCAGTAGTATGATGGTGGGCAGGGGGCGAGGCTACACCTTC,CASSMMVGRGRGYTF
TRBV2,TRBJ2-2,TRBD2,many,TGTGCCAGCAGTGAAGCTACTAGCGGGTGGTCCGGGGAGCTGTTTTTT,CASSEATSGWSGELFF